This T cell receptor (beta chain) was obtained from a study of shared clonotypes between healthy human individuals. At the level of the study: The study used three CD4 naive, three CD4 memory, two CD8 naive and one CD8 memory plate per donor. Notes on the study in general: A generally larger estimated richness was seen in naive subsets than in memory subsets.

Generated by immunoSEQ multiplex PCR, the TCRdb table keeps only in-frame clones and is missing some. The table lists some 2.1 million clones, over 85% of them singletons, with 1.1% in the top ten. This CDR3 region has 15 residues. The germline gives CDR1 MGHRA, CDR2 YSYEKL. The ends lost 2 bases at V and 8 bases at J; junction bases unmatched: 4. Cells designated naive CD8 were CD45RO-negative and were positively selected for CCR7, with terminally differentiated effector memory CD45RA+ cells excluded. Free of recent acute infections or vaccinations, the donors were healthy HIV-negative adults. This clone came up once. Antigen unknown.

V and J are TRBV4-1 and TRBJ1-6, with 9 bases matching TRBD1. The sample was naive CD8+ T cells sorted from blood. The sequence was obtained from a man aged 18-30 years in good health. The CDR3 is CASSQTQGAYSPLHF. Here the CDR3 DNA reads TGCGCCAGCAGCCAAACACAGGGGGCTTATTCACCCCTCCACTTT.